A selection of T cell receptor beta chains follows, all from one sample in a study of blood T cell repertoires in COVID-19. Profiled with immunoSEQ multiplex PCR; TCRdb holds only in-frame clones, not every one. The sample consists of around 180,000 clones, nearly 85% of them appearing once. Sequencing was performed on peripheral blood. These receptors all come from a woman in her 30s with acute or convalescent COVID-19. Each CDR3 is given with its conserved first and last residue. A D gene is named only where the DNA matches it firmly. Clone size appears in some rows only: once, few, many, or a class for an expanded clone.

>.|TRBJ2-1|TRBV7-2|.
CASSFSTGSYNEQFF
TGTGCCAGCAGCTTCTCGACAGGTTCCTACAATGAGCAGTTCTTC
>.|TRBJ1-2|TRBV24-1|.
CATSRAVIYGYTF
TGTGCCACCTCCAGGGCAGTAATCTATGGCTACACCTTC
>.|TRBJ1-6|TRBV11-2|.
CASSHRTNHSPLHF
TGTGCCAGCAGCCACCGGACAAACCATTCACCCCTCCACTTT
>TRBD2|TRBJ2-5|TRBV13|.
CASSFGTSGGIGETQYF
TGTGCCAGCAGTTTTGGGACTAGCGGGGGGATAGGAGAGACCCAGTACTTC
>TRBD2|TRBJ2-3|TRBV6-2/TRBV6-3|.
CASSYSVASGGDTDTQYF
TGTGCCAGCAGTTACTCGGTGGCTAGCGGGGGGGACACAGATACGCAGTATTTT
>TRBD1|TRBJ2-7|TRBV5-4|.
CASSGRDRGYEQYF
TGTGCCAGCAGCGGCCGGGACAGGGGCTACGAGCAGTACTTC
>.|TRBJ2-3|TRBV7-9|.
CASSLIGPEGYF
TGTGCCAGCAGCTTAATCGGCCCCGAGGGGTATTTT
>.|TRBJ2-1|TRBV5-1|.
CASSLVLVGDREQFF
TGCGCCAGCAGCTTGGTCCTCGTCGGGGATCGGGAGCAGTTCTTC
>.|TRBJ1-1|TRBV5-1|.
CASSLGGRGTEAFF
TGCGCCAGCAGCTTAGGCGGGAGGGGCACTGAAGCTTTCTTT
>.|TRBJ2-1|TRBV24-1|.
CATSDLGRGPYNEQFF
TGTGCCACCAGTGATTTGGGCAGGGGTCCCTACAATGAGCAGTTCTTC
>TRBD2|TRBJ2-1|TRBV24-1|.
CATSDRSGRGDNEQFF
TGTGCCACCAGTGACCGTAGCGGGAGAGGGGACAATGAGCAGTTCTTC
>TRBD1|TRBJ2-5|TRBV7-6|.
CASSLAGTGSQETQYF
TGTGCCAGCAGCTTAGCGGGGACAGGGAGTCAAGAGACCCAGTACTTC
>.|TRBJ2-7|TRBV30|.
CAWDRATGKEQYF
TGTGCCTGGGACCGGGCTACGGGGAAAGAGCAGTACTTC
>.|TRBJ1-5|TRBV19|.
CASKGQGTYSNQPQHF
TGTGCCAGTAAAGGGCAGGGAACTTATAGCAATCAGCCCCAGCATTTT
>.|TRBJ2-1|TRBV6-2/TRBV6-3|once
CASSDPPGLGIGNEQFF
TGTGCCAGCAGTGACCCCCCCGGACTGGGTATAGGCAATGAGCAGTTCTTC
>.|TRBJ1-2|TRBV3-1/TRBV3-2|.
CASSQVLGRALSYGYTF
TGTGCCAGCAGCCAAGTATTAGGCAGGGCCCTCTCCTATGGCTACACCTTC
>.|TRBJ1-1|TRBV7-3|.
CASSSLQRGRSEAFF
TGTGCCAGCAGCTCCCTACAGCGGGGGCGGTCTGAAGCTTTCTTT
>.|TRBJ1-5|TRBV18|.
CASSPGQSNQPQHF
TGTGCCAGCTCACCAGGCCAGAGCAATCAGCCCCAGCATTTT
>.|TRBJ2-7|TRBV18|once
CASSPSGALSEQYF
TGTGCCAGCTCACCATCAGGGGCCTTATCTGAGCAGTACTTC
>TRBD2|TRBJ2-5|TRBV5-1|few
CASSLYGLAGGETQYF
TGCGCCAGCAGCTTGTACGGGCTAGCGGGGGGAGAGACCCAGTACTTC
>.|TRBJ1-1|TRBV29-1|few
CSSLTGGYTEAFF
TGCAGCTCCCTAACGGGGGGGTACACTGAAGCTTTCTTT
>.|TRBJ2-1|TRBV29-1|.
CSVGGGGLDSYNEQFF
TGCAGCGTTGGAGGTGGCGGGCTCGATTCCTACAATGAGCAGTTCTTC
>TRBD1|TRBJ1-2|TRBV10-3|.
CAIRSGQEAYGYTF
TGTGCCATCAGGAGCGGACAGGAGGCCTATGGCTACACCTTC
>.|TRBJ1-5|TRBV7-2|.
CASSSQIGRSNQPQHF
TGTGCCAGCAGTTCCCAAATAGGGAGGAGCAATCAGCCCCAGCATTTT
>TRBD1|TRBJ2-1|TRBV5-1|.
CASSLGQGSSNKQFF
TGCGCCAGCAGCTTGGGACAGGGTAGTTCAAATAAGCAGTTCTTC
>.|TRBJ1-1|TRBV19|.
CASSSSGRGTEAFF
TGTGCCAGTAGTTCATCAGGGAGGGGCACTGAAGCTTTCTTT
>.|TRBJ1-2|TRBV10-3|.
CAISGGRGRGYTF
TGTGCCATCAGTGGGGGACGGGGGAGAGGCTACACCTTC
>TRBD1|TRBJ1-6|TRBV28|.
CASSLRGQGYNSPLHF
TGTGCCAGCAGTTTGAGGGGACAGGGCTATAATTCACCCCTCCACTTT
>TRBD2|TRBJ2-1|TRBV7-9|.
CASSKKSGGLGNEQFF
TGTGCCAGCAGCAAAAAAAGCGGGGGCTTGGGGAATGAGCAGTTCTTC
>TRBD2|TRBJ2-1|TRBV28|.
CASSRRDYHNEQFF
TGTGCCAGCAGCCGACGGGACTACCACAATGAGCAGTTCTTC
>.|TRBJ1-4|TRBV2|.
CASQQGGTNEKLFF
TGTGCCAGCCAACAGGGCGGAACTAATGAAAAACTGTTTTTT
>.|TRBJ1-5|TRBV7-9|.
CASSVTGSNQPQHF
TGTGCCAGCAGCGTCACCGGGAGCAATCAGCCCCAGCATTTT
>.|TRBJ2-7|TRBV28|few
CASSRREFAYEQYF
TGTGCCAGCAGTAGACGGGAGTTTGCCTACGAGCAGTACTTC
>.|TRBJ1-5|TRBV7-8|few
CASSSGVYQPQHF
TGTGCCAGCAGCTCGGGGGTTTACCAGCCCCAGCATTTT
>TRBD1|TRBJ2-3|TRBV5-1|many
CASRSDRGDTQYF
TGCGCCAGCAGGTCTGACAGGGGAGATACGCAGTATTTT
>TRBD2|TRBJ2-1|TRBV28|.
CASSSHRGLRNNEQFF
TGTGCCAGCAGTTCGCACCGGGGACTAAGGAACAATGAGCAGTTCTTC
>.|TRBJ1-2|TRBV5-1|.
CASSLGGLVRVNTGGYTF
TGCGCCAGCAGCTTGGGAGGATTAGTACGGGTGAACACTGGAGGCTACACCTTC
>.|TRBJ1-2|TRBV7-2|.
CASSPYATGHTNYGYTF
TGTGCCAGCAGCCCTTACGCCACAGGACATACGAACTATGGCTACACCTTC
>.|TRBJ2-1|TRBV7-3|.
CASSLARGNEQFF
TGTGCCAGCAGCTTAGCGCGGGGCAATGAGCAGTTCTTC
>.|TRBJ1-1|TRBV5-1|.
CASSVGTNEAFF
TGCGCCAGCAGCGTCGGGACAAACGAAGCTTTCTTT
>TRBD1|TRBJ1-2|TRBV30|once
CAWRNSGGDGYTF
TGTGCCTGGAGGAACTCAGGGGGCGACGGCTACACCTTC
>.|TRBJ2-7|TRBV19|.
CASSIDLTTYEQYF
TGTGCCAGTAGTATAGATCTGACTACCTACGAGCAGTACTTC
>.|TRBJ1-1|TRBV19|.
CASSMRGMENTEAFF
TGTGCCAGTAGTATGCGGGGAATGGAGAACACTGAAGCTTTCTTT
>.|TRBJ1-2|TRBV4-3|.
CASSQDRSGYTF
TGCGCCAGCAGCCAAGACAGGTCAGGCTACACCTTC
>.|TRBJ1-2|TRBV5-1|.
CASSLSPGYHYGYTF
TGCGCCAGCAGCTTATCACCCGGGTATCACTATGGCTACACCTTC
>.|TRBJ2-7|TRBV28|.
CASSSQDPYEQYF
TGTGCCAGCAGTTCCCAGGATCCCTACGAGCAGTACTTC
>.|TRBJ2-7|TRBV19|.
CASSPDPGTFYEQYF
TGTGCCAGTAGCCCAGATCCAGGGACTTTCTACGAGCAGTACTTC
>.|TRBJ2-1|TRBV15|.
CATLGQGFGNEQFF
TGTGCCACCCTTGGGCAGGGATTCGGCAATGAGCAGTTCTTC
>TRBD2|TRBJ2-1|TRBV4-3|.
CASSQDGTSGMNEQFF
TGCGCCAGCAGCCAAGATGGGACTAGCGGGATGAATGAGCAGTTCTTC
>.|TRBJ2-5|TRBV7-2|.
CASRPLLYQETQYF
TGTGCCAGCAGGCCGCTATTGTACCAAGAGACCCAGTACTTC
>.|TRBJ2-7|TRBV30|.
CAWSVNSYYEQYF
TGTGCCTGGAGTGTAAACAGCTACTACGAGCAGTACTTC
>TRBD1|TRBJ1-1|TRBV2|.
CASNYRGDSEAFF
TGTGCCAGCAACTACAGGGGGGATAGTGAAGCTTTCTTT
>.|TRBJ2-7|TRBV15|.
CATSPAGIYEQYF
TGTGCCACCAGCCCGGCGGGAATCTACGAGCAGTACTTC
>TRBD2|TRBJ2-7|TRBV5-1|few
CASSQTILLAGGLGYEQYF
TGCGCCAGCAGCCAGACCATCTTACTAGCGGGAGGGCTCGGGTACGAGCAGTACTTC
>.|TRBJ1-3|TRBV7-2|.
CASSSSGGYSGNTIYF
TGTGCCAGCAGCTCGTCTGGGGGGTACTCTGGAAACACCATATATTTT